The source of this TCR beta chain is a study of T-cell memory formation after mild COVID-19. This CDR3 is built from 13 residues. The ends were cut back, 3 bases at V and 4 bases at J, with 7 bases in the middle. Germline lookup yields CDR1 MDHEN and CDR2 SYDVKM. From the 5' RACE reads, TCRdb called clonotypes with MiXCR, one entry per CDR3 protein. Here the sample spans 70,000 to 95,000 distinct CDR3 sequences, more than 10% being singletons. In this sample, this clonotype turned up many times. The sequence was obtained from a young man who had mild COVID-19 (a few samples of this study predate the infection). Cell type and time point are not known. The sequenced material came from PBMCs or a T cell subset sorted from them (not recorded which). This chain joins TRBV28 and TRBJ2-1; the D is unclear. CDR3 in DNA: TGTGCCAGCAGTTTTCTTAGTTACAATGAGCAGTTCTTC. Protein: CASSFLSYNEQFF.